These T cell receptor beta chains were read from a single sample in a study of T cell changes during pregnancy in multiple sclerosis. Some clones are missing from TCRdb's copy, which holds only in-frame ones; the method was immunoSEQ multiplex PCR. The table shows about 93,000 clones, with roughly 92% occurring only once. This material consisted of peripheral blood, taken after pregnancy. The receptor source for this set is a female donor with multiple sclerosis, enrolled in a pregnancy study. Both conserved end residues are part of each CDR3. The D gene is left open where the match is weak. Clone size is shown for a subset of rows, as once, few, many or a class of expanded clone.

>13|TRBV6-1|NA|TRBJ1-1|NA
TGTGCCAGCAACGGACAACTGAACACTGAAGCTTTCTTT
CASNGQLNTEAFF
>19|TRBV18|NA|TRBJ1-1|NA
TGTGCCAGCTCACCAAGGCGGTCGGACAGCATGTATTGGAACACTGAAGCTTTCTTT
CASSPRRSDSMYWNTEAFF
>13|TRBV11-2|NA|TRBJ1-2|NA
TGTGCCAGCAGCTTAACGGGGGTACAGGGCTACACCTTC
CASSLTGVQGYTF
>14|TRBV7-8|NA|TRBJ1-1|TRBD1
TGTGCCAGCAGCTTAGGACAGGGGTACACTGAAGCTTTCTTT
CASSLGQGYTEAFF
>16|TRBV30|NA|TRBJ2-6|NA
TGTGCCTGGAGTCCCCCGGAGGGCTCTGGGGCCAACGTCCTGACTTTC
CAWSPPEGSGANVLTF
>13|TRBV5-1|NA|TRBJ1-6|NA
TGCGCCAGCAGGGAGGGGATGGATTCACCCCTCCACTTT
CASREGMDSPLHF
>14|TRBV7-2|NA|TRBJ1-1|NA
TGTGCCAGCAGCTTAGATTTAGGAGGGGAGAACGCTTTCTTT
CASSLDLGGENAFF
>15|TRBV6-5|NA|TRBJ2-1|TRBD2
TGTGCCAGCGGACGTAGCGGGGACTCCTACAATGAGCAGTTCTTC
CASGRSGDSYNEQFF
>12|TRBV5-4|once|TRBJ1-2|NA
TGTGCCAGCAGCTTGACAGGGAATGGCTACACCTTC
CASSLTGNGYTF
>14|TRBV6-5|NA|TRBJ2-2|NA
TGTGCCAGCAGTAGGATCGGCGGCACCGGGGAGCTGTTTTTT
CASSRIGGTGELFF
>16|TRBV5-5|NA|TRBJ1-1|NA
TGTGCCAGCAGTATGTTCTGGACAGTAATGAACACTGAAGCTTTCTTT
CASSMFWTVMNTEAFF
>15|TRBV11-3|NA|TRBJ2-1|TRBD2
TGTGCCAGCAGCGCTTTAGCGGGAGAGCGGAATGAGCAGTTCTTC
CASSALAGERNEQFF
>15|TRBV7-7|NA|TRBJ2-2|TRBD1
TGTGCCAGCAGAGCCGGGACAGGGAAAACCGGGGAGCTGTTTTTT
CASRAGTGKTGELFF
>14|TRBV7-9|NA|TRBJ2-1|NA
TGTGCCACCCATCGGACTACCCAGAACAATGAGCAGTTCTTC
CATHRTTQNNEQFF
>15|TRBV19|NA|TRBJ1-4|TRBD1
TGTGCCAGTAGTATGGAGGGGGCTGGTAATGAAAAACTGTTTTTT
CASSMEGAGNEKLFF
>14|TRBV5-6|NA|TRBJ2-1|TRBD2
TGTGCCAGCAATCGCGGGAGCTCCTACAATGAGCAGTTCTTC
CASNRGSSYNEQFF
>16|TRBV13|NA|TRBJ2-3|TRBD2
TGTGCCAGCAGCTCGAGACTAGCGGATAGCACAGATACGCAGTATTTT
CASSSRLADSTDTQYF
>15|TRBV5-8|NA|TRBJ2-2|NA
TGTGCCAGCATCAGAGGGGGTTGGATCACCGGGGAGCTGTTTTTT
CASIRGGWITGELFF
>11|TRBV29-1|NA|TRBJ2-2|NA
TGCAGCGCGGGGAACACCGGGGAGCTGTTTTTT
CSAGNTGELFF
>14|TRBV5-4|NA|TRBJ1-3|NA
TGTGCCAGCAGCTTGGGGAGTCCGGGAAACACCATATATTTT
CASSLGSPGNTIYF
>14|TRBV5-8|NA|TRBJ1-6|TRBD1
TGTGCCAGCGGGACAGGACAGTATAATTCACCCCTCCACTTT
CASGTGQYNSPLHF
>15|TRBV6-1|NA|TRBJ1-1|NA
TGTGCCAGCAGTGAAAAGCAGGGACACGTGCCGAGGGGTTTCTTT
CASSEKQGHVPRGFF
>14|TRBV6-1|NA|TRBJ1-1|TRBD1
TGTGCCAGCAGTGGAGGGACAGGGGGCACTGAAGCTTTCTTT
CASSGGTGGTEAFF
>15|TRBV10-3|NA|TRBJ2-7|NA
TGTGCCATCAGTGATCCCACAAGTGGTATCTACGAGCAGTACTTC
CAISDPTSGIYEQYF
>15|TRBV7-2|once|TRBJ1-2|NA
TGTGCCAGCAGCTCCGGGACACTCTACTCTTATGGCTACACCTTC
CASSSGTLYSYGYTF
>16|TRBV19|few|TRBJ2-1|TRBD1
TGTGCCAGTAGTAGGGGACAGGGGGTGGCCTACAATGAGCAGTTCTTC
CASSRGQGVAYNEQFF
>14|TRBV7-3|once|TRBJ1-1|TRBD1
TGTGCCAGCAGCCCGGGACAGGGACTGATCGGTGCTTTCTTT
CASSPGQGLIGAFF
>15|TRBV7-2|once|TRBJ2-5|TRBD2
TGTGCCAGCAGCTCGCTAGCGGGGGGACAGGAGACCCAGTACTTC
CASSSLAGGQETQYF
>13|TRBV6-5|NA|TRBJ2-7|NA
TGTGCCAGCAGGTCAGGGAGGTTGGACGAGCAGTACTTC
CASRSGRLDEQYF
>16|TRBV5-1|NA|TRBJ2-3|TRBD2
TGCGCCAGCAGCTTTTCGACTAGCGGGGCTACAGATACGCAGTATTTT
CASSFSTSGATDTQYF
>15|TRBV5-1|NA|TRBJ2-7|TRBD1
TGCGCCAGCAGCCACCCGGGACAGGGCGTCTCCGAGCAGTACTTC
CASSHPGQGVSEQYF
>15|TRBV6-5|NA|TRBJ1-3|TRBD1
TGTGCCAGCAGCCCCACAGGGGATTATGGAAACACCATATATTTT
CASSPTGDYGNTIYF
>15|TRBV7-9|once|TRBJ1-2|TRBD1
TGTGCCAGCAGCTTAGTAAACAGGGGGCAGGATGGCTACACCTTC
CASSLVNRGQDGYTF
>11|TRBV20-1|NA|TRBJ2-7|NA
TGCAGTGCTAGTCAGGGCTACGAGCAGTACTTC
CSASQGYEQYF
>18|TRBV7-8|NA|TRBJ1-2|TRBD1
TGTGCCAGCAGCACCCGGGACAGGCCGTTGGGCTGGTGGTCTTTTTATGCCTTC
CASSTRDRPLGWWSFYAF